The clone carrying this T cell receptor (beta chain) has ten or more counts. Antigen specificity is unknown. As it was prepared, the TCRbeta library received unique molecular identifiers. From the PCR reads, TCRdb called clonotypes with MiXCR, one entry per CDR3 protein. The sample lists 250,000 to 300,000 distinct CDR3 sequences, less than 9.5% occurring once. The data are from a study of T-cell reconstitution after alpha-beta-depleted transplantation in children. Study-wide results and limits: Expanded graft clones numbering several hundred reportedly gave rise to alpha-beta T cells about two months after transplant. The main origin of T-cell counts and diversity one year after transplant was newly produced T cells.

The CDR3 length is 13 residues. In germline, CDR1 is SGHTA, CDR2 FQGNSA. The V end was cut by 3 bases, the J end by 5 bases, with 10 bases between. This sequence was found in a female patient between 2 and 10 years old who had a stem cell transplant for Fanconi anemia, so the T cells may come from the graft donor. Here the sequenced sample was peripheral blood, taken 360 days after TCRalphabeta/CD19-depleted stem cell transplant. This sequence joins TRBV7-2 and TRBJ1-2, with D hard to call. DNA for the CDR3: TGTGCCAGCAGCTTGGCCGCAGTTTATGGCTACACCTTC. Its protein is CASSLAAVYGYTF.